The entry below gives a single TCR beta chain sequence along with its context. The CDR3 extends over 13 amino acids. Unmatched junction bases numbered 3, after V lost 5 bases and J lost 6 bases. Germline CDR1 reads MNHEY; CDR2 reads SVGAGI. The data stem from a study of blood T cell repertoires in COVID-19. Overall study context: The United States, Italy and Spain were the sources of the acute and convalescent COVID-19 samples. T cells, B-cell-depleted T cells, or PBMCs provided the cDNA or gDNA that served as material.

Methods used by the authors: Using reference gene primer amplification, nucleated cell counts were estimated. Repertoires were generated with immunoSEQ multiplex PCR, while TCRdb's copy carries only in-frame clones and drops some. The DNA gave D and trimming, while V, J and clone size come from that table. The sample lists around 100,000 clones, over 75% seen once, with about 5.2% in the top ten. Sequences were obtained from peripheral blood. The TCR originated in a man between 45 and 60 years old with acute or convalescent COVID-19. V gene TRBV6-5 combines with J gene TRBJ1-2; TRBD1 aligns across 10 bases. CDR3 protein: CASSQDRGDGYTF. DNA for the CDR3: TGTGCCAGCAGTCAGGACAGGGGGGATGGCTACACCTTC.